This T cell receptor beta chain was sequenced for a study of Ad26.COV2.S vaccination and SARS-CoV-2 variants. Treatment in this sample: over 15 received Ad26.COV2.S at low or high dose, single or two shots; roughly five received placebo; per-sample allocation not given. The study sampled participants on day 63 after the first vaccine or placebo injection. Trimming cost V 4 bases and J 2 bases; bases outside gene matches: 12. The germline CDR1 and CDR2 sequences are SGHAT and FQNNGV. The CDR3 loop spans 17 amino acids. The table came from immunoSEQ multiplex PCR; TCRdb's copy has only in-frame clones and leaves some out. The data contain 350,000 to 400,000 clones, roughly nine tenths of them singletons.

The chain uses TRBV11-2 and TRBJ2-3, with TRBD1 matching 7 bases. This specimen consisted of peripheral blood, obtained in a trial of Ad26.COV2.S vaccine versus placebo. The clonotype originates from a person aged 18 to 59 who received the Ad26.COV2.S COVID-19 vaccine or a placebo. CDR3 sequence: CASSSRTGTVNTDTQYF. Here the CDR3 DNA reads TGTGCCAGCAGCTCCCGGACCGGGACAGTAAACACAGATACGCAGTATTTT. The variable domain in full, completed from reference TRBV11-2 and TRBJ2-3, reads EAGVAQSPRYKIIEKRQSVAFWCNPISGHATLYWYQQILGQGPKLLIQFQNNGVVDDSQLPKDRFSAERLKGVDSTLKIQPAKLEDSAVYLCASSSRTGTVNTDTQYFGPGTRLTVL.